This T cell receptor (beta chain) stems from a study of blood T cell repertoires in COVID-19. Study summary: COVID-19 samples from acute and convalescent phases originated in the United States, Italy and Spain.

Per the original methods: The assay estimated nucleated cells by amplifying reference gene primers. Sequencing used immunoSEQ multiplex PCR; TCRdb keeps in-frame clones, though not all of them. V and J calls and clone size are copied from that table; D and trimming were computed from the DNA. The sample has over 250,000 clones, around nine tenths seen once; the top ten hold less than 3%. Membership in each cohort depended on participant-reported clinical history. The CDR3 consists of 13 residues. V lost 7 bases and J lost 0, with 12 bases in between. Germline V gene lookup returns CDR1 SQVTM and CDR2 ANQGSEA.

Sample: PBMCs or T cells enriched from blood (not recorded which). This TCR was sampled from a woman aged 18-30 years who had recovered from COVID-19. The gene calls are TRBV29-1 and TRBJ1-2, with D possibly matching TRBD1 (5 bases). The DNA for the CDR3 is TGCAGCGCCGTGCCAGGGACTAACTATGGCTACACCTTC. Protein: CSAVPGTNYGYTF.